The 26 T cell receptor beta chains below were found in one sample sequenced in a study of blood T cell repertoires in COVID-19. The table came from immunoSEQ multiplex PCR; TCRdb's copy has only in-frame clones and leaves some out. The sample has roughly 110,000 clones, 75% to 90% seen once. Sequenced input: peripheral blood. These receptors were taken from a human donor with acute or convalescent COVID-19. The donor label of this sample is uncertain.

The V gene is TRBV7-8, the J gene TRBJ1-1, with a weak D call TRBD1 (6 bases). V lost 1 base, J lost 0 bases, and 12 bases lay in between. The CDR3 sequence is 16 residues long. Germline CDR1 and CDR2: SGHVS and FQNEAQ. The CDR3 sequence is CASSLVPGAMNTEAFF. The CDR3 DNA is TGTGCCAGCAGCTTAGTGCCAGGGGCCATGAACACTGAAGCTTTCTTT.

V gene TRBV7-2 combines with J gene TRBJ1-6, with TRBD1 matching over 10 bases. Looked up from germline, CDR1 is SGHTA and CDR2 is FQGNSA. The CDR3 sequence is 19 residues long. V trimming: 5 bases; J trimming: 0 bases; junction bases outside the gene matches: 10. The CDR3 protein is CASSRQGAPMSSYNSPLHF. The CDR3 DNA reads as TGTGCCAGCAGCAGACAGGGGGCTCCGATGAGCTCCTATAATTCACCCCTCCACTTT. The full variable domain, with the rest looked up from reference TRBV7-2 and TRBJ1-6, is GAGVSQSPSNKVTEKGKDVELRCDPISGHTALYWYRQSLGQGLEFLIYFQGNSAPDKSGLPSDRFSAERTGGSVSTLTIQRTQQEDSAVYLCASSRQGAPMSSYNSPLHFGNGTRLTVT.

The CDR3 DNA follows: TGTGCCAGCAGCCCGACAGTGAACACTGAAGCTTTCTTT. Protein: CASSPTVNTEAFF. The chain uses TRBV7-9 and TRBJ1-1, with TRBD1 as a possible D gene (5 bases). The germline CDR1 and CDR2 sequences are SEHNR and FQNEAQ (reference sequence). This CDR3 is built from 13 residues. V lost 5 bases to trimming and J lost 0 bases, with 7 bases between them. Supplemented by reference TRBV7-9 and TRBJ1-1, the full variable domain reads DTGVSQNPRHKITKRGQNVTFRCDPISEHNRLYWYRQTLGQGPEFLTYFQNEAQLEKSRLLSDRFSAERPKGSFSTLEIQRTEQGDSAMYLCASSPTVNTEAFFGQGTRLTVV.

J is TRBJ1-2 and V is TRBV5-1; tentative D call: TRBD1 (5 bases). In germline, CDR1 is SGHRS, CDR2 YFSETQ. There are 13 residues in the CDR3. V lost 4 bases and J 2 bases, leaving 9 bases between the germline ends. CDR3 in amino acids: CASSQQVNYGYTF. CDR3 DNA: TGCGCCAGCAGCCAACAGGTGAACTATGGCTACACCTTC.

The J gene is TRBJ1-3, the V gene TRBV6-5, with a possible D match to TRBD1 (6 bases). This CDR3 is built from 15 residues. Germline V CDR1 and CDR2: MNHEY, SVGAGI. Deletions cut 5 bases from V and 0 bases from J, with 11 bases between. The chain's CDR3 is CASSLGAYSGNTIYF. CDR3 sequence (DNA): TGTGCCAGCAGTCTGGGGGCCTACTCTGGAAACACCATATATTTT.

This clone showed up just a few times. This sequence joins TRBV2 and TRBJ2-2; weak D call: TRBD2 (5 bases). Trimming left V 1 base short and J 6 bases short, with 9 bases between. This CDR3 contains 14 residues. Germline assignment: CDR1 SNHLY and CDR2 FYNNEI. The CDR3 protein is CASSEGRASGELFF. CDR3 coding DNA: TGTGCCAGCAGTGAAGGGCGGGCATCCGGGGAGCTGTTTTTT.

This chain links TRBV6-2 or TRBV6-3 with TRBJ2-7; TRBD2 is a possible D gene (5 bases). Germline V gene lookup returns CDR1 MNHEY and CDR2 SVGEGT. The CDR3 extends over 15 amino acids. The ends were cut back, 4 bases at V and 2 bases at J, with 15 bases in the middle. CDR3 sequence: CASSLRAGGPYEQYF. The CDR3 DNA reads TGTGCCAGCAGTTTACGGGCAGGAGGCCCCTACGAGCAGTACTTC.

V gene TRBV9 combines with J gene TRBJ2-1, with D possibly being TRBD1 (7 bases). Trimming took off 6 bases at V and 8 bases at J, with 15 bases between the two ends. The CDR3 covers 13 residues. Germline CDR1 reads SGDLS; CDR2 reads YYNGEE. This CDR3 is CASTQGGSDEQFF. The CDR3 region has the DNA TGTGCCAGCACCCAGGGGGGCAGCGATGAGCAGTTCTTC.

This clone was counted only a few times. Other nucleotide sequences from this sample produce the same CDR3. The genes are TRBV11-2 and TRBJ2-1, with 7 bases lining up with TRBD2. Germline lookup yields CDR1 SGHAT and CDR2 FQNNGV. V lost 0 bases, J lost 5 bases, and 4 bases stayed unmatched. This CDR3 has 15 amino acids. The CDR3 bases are TGTGCCAGCAGCTTAGAGTGGGAGGGACACAATGAGCAGTTCTTC. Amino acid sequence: CASSLEWEGHNEQFF.

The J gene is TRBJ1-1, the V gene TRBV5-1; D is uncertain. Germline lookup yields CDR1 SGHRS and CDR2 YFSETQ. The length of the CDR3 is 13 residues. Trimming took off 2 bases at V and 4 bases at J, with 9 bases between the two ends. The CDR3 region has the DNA TGCGCCAGCAGCTTAATTCTCGGCACTGAAGCTTTCTTT. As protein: CASSLILGTEAFF.

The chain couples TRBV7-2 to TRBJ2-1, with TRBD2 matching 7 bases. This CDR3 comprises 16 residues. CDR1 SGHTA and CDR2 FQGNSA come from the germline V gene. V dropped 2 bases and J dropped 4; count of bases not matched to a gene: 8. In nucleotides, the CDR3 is TGTGCCAGCAGCTTAAGAGGACTAGGAGGGTACAATGAGCAGTTCTTC. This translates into CASSLRGLGGYNEQFF. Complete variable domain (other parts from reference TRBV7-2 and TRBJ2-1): GAGVSQSPSNKVTEKGKDVELRCDPISGHTALYWYRQSLGQGLEFLIYFQGNSAPDKSGLPSDRFSAERTGGSVSTLTIQRTQQEDSAVYLCASSLRGLGGYNEQFFGPGTRLTVL.

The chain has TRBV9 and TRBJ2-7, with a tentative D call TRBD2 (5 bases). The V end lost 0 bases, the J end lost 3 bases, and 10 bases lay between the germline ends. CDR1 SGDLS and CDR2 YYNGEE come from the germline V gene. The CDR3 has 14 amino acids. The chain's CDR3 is CASSVAAVDYEQYF. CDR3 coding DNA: TGTGCCAGCAGCGTAGCAGCGGTAGACTACGAGCAGTACTTC.

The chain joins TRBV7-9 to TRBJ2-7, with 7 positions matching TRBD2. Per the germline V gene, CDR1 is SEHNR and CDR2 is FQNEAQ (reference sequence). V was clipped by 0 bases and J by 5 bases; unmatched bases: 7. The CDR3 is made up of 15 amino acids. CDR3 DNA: TGTGCCAGCAGCTTAGCGTGGGAGGGTAGGAACGAGCAGTACTTC. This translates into CASSLAWEGRNEQYF.

The CDR3 loop is CASSQDSLLAASTDTQYF. The CDR3 coding sequence is TGTGCCAGCAGCCAAGATTCGCTCCTAGCGGCTAGCACAGATACGCAGTATTTT. This chain links TRBV4-2 with TRBJ2-3; 7 nucleotides line up with TRBD2. The ends lost 0 bases at V and 0 bases at J; junction bases unmatched: 9. Germline V gives CDR1 LGHNA, CDR2 YNFKEQ. The CDR3 is made up of 18 amino acids.

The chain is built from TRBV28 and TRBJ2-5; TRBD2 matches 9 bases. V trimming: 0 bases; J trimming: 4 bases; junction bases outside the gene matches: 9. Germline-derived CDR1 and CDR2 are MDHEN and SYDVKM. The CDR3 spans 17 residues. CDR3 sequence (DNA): TGTGCCAGCAGTTTATGGGCGACTAGCGGTTTAACAGAGACCCAGTACTTC. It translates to CASSLWATSGLTETQYF.

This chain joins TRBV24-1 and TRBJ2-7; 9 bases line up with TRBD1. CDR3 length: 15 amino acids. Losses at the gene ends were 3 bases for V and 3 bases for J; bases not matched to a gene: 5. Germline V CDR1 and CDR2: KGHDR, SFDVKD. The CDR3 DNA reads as TGTGCCACCAGTGATCCGGGACAGGGAATCTACGAGCAGTACTTC. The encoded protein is CATSDPGQGIYEQYF.

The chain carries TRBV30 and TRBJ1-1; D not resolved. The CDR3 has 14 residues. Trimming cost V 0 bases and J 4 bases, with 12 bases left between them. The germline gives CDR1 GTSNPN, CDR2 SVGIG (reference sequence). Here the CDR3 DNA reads TGTGCCTGGAGTGTACGAGGCCTCGGCACTGAAGCTTTCTTT. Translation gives CAWSVRGLGTEAFF.

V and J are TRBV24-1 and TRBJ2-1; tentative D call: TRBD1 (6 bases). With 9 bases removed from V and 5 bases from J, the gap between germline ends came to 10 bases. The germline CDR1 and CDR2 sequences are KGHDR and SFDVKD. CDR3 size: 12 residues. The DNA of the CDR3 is TGTGCCACCCAACAGGGAAACAATGAGCAGTTCTTC. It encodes CATQQGNNEQFF.

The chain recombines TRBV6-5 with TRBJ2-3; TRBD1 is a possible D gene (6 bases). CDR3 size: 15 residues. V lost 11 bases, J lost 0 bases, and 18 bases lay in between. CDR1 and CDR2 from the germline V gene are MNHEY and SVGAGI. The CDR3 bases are TGTGCCGACGAACAGGGAACCTTTAGCACAGATACGCAGTATTTT. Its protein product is CADEQGTFSTDTQYF.

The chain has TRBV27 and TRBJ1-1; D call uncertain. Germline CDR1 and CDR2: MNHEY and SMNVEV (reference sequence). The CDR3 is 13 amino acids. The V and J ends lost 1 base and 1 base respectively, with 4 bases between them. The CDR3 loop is CASSLWPNTEAFF. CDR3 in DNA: TGTGCCAGCAGTTTATGGCCGAACACTGAAGCTTTCTTT.

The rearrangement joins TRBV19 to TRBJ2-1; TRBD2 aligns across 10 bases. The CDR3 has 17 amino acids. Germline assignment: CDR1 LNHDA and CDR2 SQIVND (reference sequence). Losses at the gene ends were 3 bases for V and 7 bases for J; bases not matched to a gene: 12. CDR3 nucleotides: TGTGCCAGTAGTATCCGGGAAGCGGGGGGGGTGAAGAATGAGCAGTTCTTC. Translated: CASSIREAGGVKNEQFF.

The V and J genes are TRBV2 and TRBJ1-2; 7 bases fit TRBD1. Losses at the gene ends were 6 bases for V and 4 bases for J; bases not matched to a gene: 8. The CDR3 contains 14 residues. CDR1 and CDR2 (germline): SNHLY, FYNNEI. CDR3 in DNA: TGTGCCAGCAGCCAGGACAGGACCCTCTATGGCTACACCTTC. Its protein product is CASSQDRTLYGYTF.

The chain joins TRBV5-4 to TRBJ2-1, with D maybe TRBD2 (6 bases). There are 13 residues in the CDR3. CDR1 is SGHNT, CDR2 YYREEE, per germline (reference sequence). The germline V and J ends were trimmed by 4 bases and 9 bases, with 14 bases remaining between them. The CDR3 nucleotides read TGTGCCAGCAGCACCCTAGTGGAGGGTGAGCAGTTCTTC. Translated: CASSTLVEGEQFF.

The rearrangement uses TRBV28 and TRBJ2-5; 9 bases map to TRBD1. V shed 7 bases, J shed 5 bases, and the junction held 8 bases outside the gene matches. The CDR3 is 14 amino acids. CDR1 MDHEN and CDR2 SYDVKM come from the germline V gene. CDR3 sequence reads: CASTAGQGTETQYF. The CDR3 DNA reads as TGTGCCAGCACCGCAGGACAGGGGACGGAGACCCAGTACTTC.

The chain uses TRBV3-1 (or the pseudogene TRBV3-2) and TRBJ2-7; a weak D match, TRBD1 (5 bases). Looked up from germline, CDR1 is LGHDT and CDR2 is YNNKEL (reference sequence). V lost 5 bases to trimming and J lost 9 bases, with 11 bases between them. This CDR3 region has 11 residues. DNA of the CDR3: TGTGCCAGCAGCATCAGACAGAGGCAGTACTTC. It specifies CASSIRQRQYF.

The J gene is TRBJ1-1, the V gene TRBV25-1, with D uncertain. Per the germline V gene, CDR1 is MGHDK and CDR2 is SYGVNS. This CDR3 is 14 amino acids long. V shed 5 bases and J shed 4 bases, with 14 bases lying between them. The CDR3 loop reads CASSKEGRSTEAFF. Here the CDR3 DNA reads TGTGCCAGCAGTAAGGAAGGTAGGAGCACTGAAGCTTTCTTT. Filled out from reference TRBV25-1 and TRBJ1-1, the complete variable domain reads EADIYQTPRYLVIGTGKKITLECSQTMGHDKMYWYQQDPGMELHLIHYSYGVNSTEKGDLSSESTVSRIRTEHFPLTLESARPSHTSQYLCASSKEGRSTEAFFGQGTRLTVV.